This is a list of T cell receptor beta chains from one sample in a study of T cells in Graves' hyperthyroidism and ophthalmopathy. Using its own MiXCR run on the multiplex PCR reads, TCRdb lists one record per CDR3 protein. The sample lists 500,000 to 600,000 distinct CDR3 sequences, 35% to 55% occurring once. The sequenced sample was peripheral blood or thyroid tissue (not recorded which). These receptors were obtained from an adult woman with Graves' disease, either hyperthyroidism or ophthalmopathy (not recorded which). The CDR3 runs from the conserved cysteine through the conserved F or W. D genes are given only for firm matches. Only part of the rows carry a size: once, few, many, or a class if the clone is expanded.

v_call: TRBV29-1; j_call: TRBJ2-1; d_call: .; clone_size: .; cdr3_aa: CSVEGRGVEQFF; cdr3_nt: TGCAGCGTTGAGGGTAGGGGGGTTGAGCAGTTCTTC
v_call: TRBV7-9; j_call: TRBJ1-3; d_call: .; clone_size: .; cdr3_aa: CASSFSGNSIYF; cdr3_nt: TGTGCCAGCAGCTTCTCCGGGAACTCCATATATTTT
v_call: TRBV7-9; j_call: TRBJ2-7; d_call: .; clone_size: few; cdr3_aa: CASSFGQFYEQYF; cdr3_nt: TGTGCCAGCAGTTTCGGACAGTTCTACGAGCAGTACTTC
v_call: TRBV7-9; j_call: TRBJ1-4; d_call: TRBD1; clone_size: .; cdr3_aa: CASSSFGTEEPRRNEKLFF; cdr3_nt: TGTGCCAGCAGCTCATTTGGGACAGAAGAGCCGAGGCGGAATGAAAAACTGTTTTTT
v_call: TRBV4-1; j_call: TRBJ2-7; d_call: .; clone_size: once; cdr3_aa: CAGGQGPVNYEQYF; cdr3_nt: TGCGCCGGCGGCCAAGGGCCCGTCAACTACGAGCAGTACTTC
v_call: TRBV7-2; j_call: TRBJ1-1; d_call: TRBD1; clone_size: .; cdr3_aa: CASTSDRANTEAFF; cdr3_nt: TGTGCCAGCACTTCTGACAGGGCGAACACTGAAGCTTTCTTT
v_call: TRBV6-1; j_call: TRBJ1-5; d_call: .; clone_size: many; cdr3_aa: CASSVTGTQPQHF; cdr3_nt: TGTGCCAGCAGTGTCACCGGGACTCAGCCCCAGCATTTT
v_call: TRBV24-1; j_call: TRBJ2-1; d_call: TRBD1; clone_size: few; cdr3_aa: CATSDRDRGPANEQFF; cdr3_nt: TGTGCCACCAGTGACCGCGACAGGGGGCCGGCCAATGAGCAGTTCTTC
v_call: TRBV29-1; j_call: TRBJ2-3; d_call: .; clone_size: .; cdr3_aa: CSVEVQGRRTDTQYF; cdr3_nt: TGCAGCGTTGAGGTACAGGGCCGGCGCACAGATACGCAGTATTTT
v_call: TRBV5-4; j_call: TRBJ2-7; d_call: .; clone_size: .; cdr3_aa: CASSRERGVSSGQIYEQYF; cdr3_nt: TGTGCCAGCAGCCGGGAACGCGGCGTGAGCTCTGGACAGATCTACGAGCAGTACTTC
v_call: TRBV29-1; j_call: TRBJ1-1; d_call: .; clone_size: few; cdr3_aa: CSERTERDTEAFF; cdr3_nt: TGCAGCGAACGGACCGAACGGGACACTGAAGCTTTCTTT
v_call: TRBV24-1; j_call: TRBJ2-1; d_call: TRBD2; clone_size: .; cdr3_aa: CATSDSKREFTYNEQFF; cdr3_nt: TGTGCCACCAGTGATTCCAAGCGGGAGTTCACCTACAATGAGCAGTTCTTC
v_call: TRBV29-1; j_call: TRBJ1-2; d_call: TRBD1; clone_size: .; cdr3_aa: CSVDRLYGYTF; cdr3_nt: TGCAGCGTGGACAGGCTCTATGGCTACACCTTC
v_call: TRBV4-1; j_call: TRBJ1-1; d_call: .; clone_size: many; cdr3_aa: CASSANTVNTEAFF; cdr3_nt: TGCGCCAGCAGCGCCAACACCGTGAACACTGAAGCTTTCTTT
v_call: TRBV7-2; j_call: TRBJ1-1; d_call: .; clone_size: .; cdr3_aa: CASSSGTPSAFF; cdr3_nt: TGTGCCAGCAGCTCGGGAACCCCTTCGGCTTTCTTT
v_call: TRBV20-1; j_call: TRBJ1-2; d_call: .; clone_size: many; cdr3_aa: CSARDPRQSYGYTF; cdr3_nt: TGCAGTGCTAGAGACCCACGGCAGAGCTATGGCTACACCTTC
v_call: TRBV5-1; j_call: TRBJ2-6; d_call: .; clone_size: .; cdr3_aa: CASSVTESGANVLTF; cdr3_nt: TGCGCCAGCAGCGTGACAGAGTCTGGGGCCAACGTCCTGACTTTC
v_call: TRBV5-4; j_call: TRBJ1-3; d_call: TRBD1; clone_size: once; cdr3_aa: CASGWTGSGNTIYF; cdr3_nt: TGTGCCAGCGGTTGGACAGGCTCTGGAAACACCATATATTTT
v_call: TRBV10-3; j_call: TRBJ2-2; d_call: .; clone_size: .; cdr3_aa: CAIRNQGRNTGELFF; cdr3_nt: TGTGCCATCAGAAACCAGGGGAGGAACACTGGGGAGCTGTTTTTT
v_call: TRBV20-1; j_call: TRBJ1-2; d_call: TRBD1; clone_size: .; cdr3_aa: CSARTQGAFYGYTF; cdr3_nt: TGCAGTGCAAGGACACAGGGGGCTTTTTATGGCTACACCTTC
v_call: TRBV5-1; j_call: TRBJ2-5; d_call: .; clone_size: many; cdr3_aa: CASSWDSQGETQYF; cdr3_nt: TGCGCCAGCAGCTGGGACTCTCAAGGGGAGACCCAGTACTTC
v_call: TRBV20-1; j_call: TRBJ1-6; d_call: TRBD1; clone_size: .; cdr3_aa: CSASWTGANNSPLHF; cdr3_nt: TGCAGTGCTAGCTGGACAGGGGCTAATAATTCACCCCTCCACTTT
v_call: TRBV11-2; j_call: TRBJ2-5; d_call: .; clone_size: .; cdr3_aa: CASSLDYGSFLRGETQYF; cdr3_nt: TGTGCCAGCAGCTTAGATTACGGGAGTTTTCTCAGGGGAGAGACCCAGTACTTC
v_call: TRBV6-5; j_call: TRBJ1-2; d_call: .; clone_size: .; cdr3_aa: CASSERKSYGYTF; cdr3_nt: TGTGCCAGCAGTGAAAGGAAGAGCTATGGCTACACCTTC
v_call: TRBV7-1; j_call: TRBJ2-1; d_call: .; clone_size: .; cdr3_aa: CASKLYNEQFF; cdr3_nt: TGTGCCAGCAAGCTCTACAATGAGCAGTTCTTC
v_call: TRBV20-1; j_call: TRBJ1-5; d_call: .; clone_size: .; cdr3_aa: CSARASVSNQPQHF; cdr3_nt: TGCAGTGCTAGGGCCAGCGTTAGCAATCAGCCCCAGCATTTT
v_call: TRBV5-4; j_call: TRBJ2-2; d_call: TRBD2; clone_size: few; cdr3_aa: CASSLRLAGDLFGDLFF; cdr3_nt: TGTGCCAGCAGCTTGAGGCTAGCGGGAGATTTATTCGGGGATCTGTTTTTT